The text below deals with one T cell receptor beta chain. Via MiXCR, TCRdb re-called the 5' RACE reads, giving one row per CDR3 protein. The sample shows 200,000 to 250,000 distinct CDR3 sequences, about 10% of them seen only once. These data originate in a study of CD8 T cells in ankylosing spondylitis. The CDR3 sequence is 13 residues long. The germline V gene encodes CDR1 SQVTM and CDR2 ANQGSEA. V gave up 6 bases and J gave up 4 bases; unmatched junction bases: 6. The origin of this receptor is a male donor with ankylosing spondylitis or in good health (not recorded which). The chain is built from TRBV29-1 and TRBJ1-5; 7 positions agree with TRBD1. The specimen sequenced was blood, either unsorted or a sorted T cell fraction (not recorded which). The DNA for the CDR3 is TGCAGCGTGACAGGGAGTTCAAATCAGCCCCAGCATTTT. Its protein product is CSVTGSSNQPQHF.